The clone carrying this TCR beta chain was observed a few times. This specimen belongs to a study of blood T cells in healthy people across ages. After removal of 4 bases from V and 1 base from J, the junction contained 5 bases not matched to a gene. Looked up from germline, CDR1 is ENHRY and CDR2 is SYGVKD. This CDR3 spans 17 amino acids. With a J-beta primer mix and a sample-barcoded 5' primer, a second PCR ran about 6 to 11 cycles. MiXCR, applied by TCRdb to the 5' RACE reads, yields one record per CDR3 protein. The sample holds hundreds of thousands of distinct CDR3 sequences, 25% seen once. The same data also went into a second study, on T cells of mothers and their children.

The TCR was taken from a boy aged 5-17 years in good health. The chain joins TRBV10-3 to TRBJ2-6; 9 positions agree with TRBD1. Specimen: blood. CDR3 in DNA: TGTGCCATCAGTGGCGGACAGGGGTTTTCTGGGGCCAACGTCCTGACTTTC. Translated: CAISGGQGFSGANVLTF.